Listed below are T cell receptor beta chains from one sample, sequenced in a study of T cells after somatic rescue of genetic block. The repertoire was sequenced with immunoSEQ multiplex PCR; TCRdb's copy has only in-frame clones and lacks some. The sample includes 85,000 to 100,000 clones, more than 80% of them seen just once. Sequences were obtained from peripheral blood mononuclear cells (PBMCs). These receptors were obtained from a woman aged 18-30 years. The CDR3 runs from the conserved cysteine through the conserved F or W. A D gene is named only where the DNA matches it firmly. Rows may omit the clone size; those that give it use once, few, many or a size class.

D	V	J	size	CDR3	DNA
.	TRBV25-1	TRBJ1-1	.	CASSGSDKNTEAFF	TGTGCCAGCAGTGGATCCGATAAGAACACTGAAGCTTTCTTT
.	TRBV21-1	TRBJ2-1	.	CASSRTSGRDNEQFF	TGTGCCAGCAGCCGGACTAGCGGGAGGGATAATGAGCAGTTCTTC
.	TRBV19	TRBJ2-5	.	CASSWAETQYF	TGTGCCAGTAGTTGGGCGGAGACCCAGTACTTC
TRBD1	TRBV7-8	TRBJ1-2	.	CASSLTDGQDGYTF	TGTGCCAGCAGCTTGACAGACGGACAGGACGGCTACACCTTC
.	TRBV4-1	TRBJ2-7	.	CASSGTTTYEQYF	TGCGCCAGCAGCGGAACGACTACCTACGAGCAGTACTTC
TRBD1	TRBV30	TRBJ1-4	.	CAWSMGGQGKEKLFF	TGTGCCTGGAGTATGGGAGGACAGGGTAAAGAAAAACTGTTTTTT
TRBD1	TRBV5-1	TRBJ2-7	.	CASSLGPGTVSYEQYF	TGCGCCAGCAGCTTGGGACCCGGGACAGTCTCCTACGAGCAGTACTTC
TRBD2	TRBV27	TRBJ2-7	.	CASSFRIGTSGRAAYEQYF	TGTGCCAGCAGTTTCCGTATCGGGACTAGCGGGAGGGCCGCGTACGAGCAGTACTTC
TRBD2	TRBV7-9	TRBJ2-2	few	CASSFFLGLAENTGELFF	TGTGCCAGCAGCTTTTTTCTGGGACTAGCGGAGAACACCGGGGAGCTGTTTTTT
TRBD1	TRBV27	TRBJ2-7	.	CASSRQGSYEQYF	TGTGCCAGCAGTAGACAGGGCTCCTACGAGCAGTACTTC
.	TRBV11-3	TRBJ2-1	.	CASSFLGVSSYNEQFF	TGTGCCAGCAGCTTCTTGGGGGTTAGCTCCTACAATGAGCAGTTCTTC
.	TRBV9	TRBJ2-5	.	CASSFGGDTGETQYF	TGTGCCAGCAGCTTTGGTGGGGACACTGGAGAGACCCAGTACTTC
TRBD2	TRBV12-5	TRBJ2-5	.	CASGGGLAARETQYF	TGTGCTAGTGGGGGGGGACTAGCGGCCCGTGAGACCCAGTACTTC
TRBD1	TRBV5-1	TRBJ1-2	.	CASSSPQGDGYTF	TGCGCCAGCAGCTCGCCTCAGGGGGATGGCTACACCTTC
TRBD1	TRBV5-1	TRBJ1-2	.	CASSLGMGQSYGYTF	TGCGCCAGCAGCTTGGGAATGGGACAGAGCTATGGCTACACCTTC
.	TRBV5-5	TRBJ1-1	.	CASSLDPRSGTEAFF	TGTGCCAGCAGCCTGGACCCAAGGTCTGGTACTGAAGCTTTCTTT
TRBD1	TRBV7-3	TRBJ2-1	.	CASSLSGQTYNEQFF	TGTGCCAGCAGCTTATCGGGACAGACCTACAATGAGCAGTTCTTC
TRBD2	TRBV29-1	TRBJ2-3	.	CSVEDTGRGTDTQYF	TGCAGCGTTGAAGATACGGGGCGGGGGACAGATACGCAGTATTTT
.	TRBV11-1	TRBJ2-1	.	CASSLARDHEQFF	TGTGCCAGCAGCTTAGCCAGGGACCATGAGCAGTTCTTC
.	TRBV30	TRBJ2-7	.	CAWRETGPYEQYF	TGTGCCTGGAGGGAGACAGGACCCTACGAGCAGTACTTC
.	TRBV7-2	TRBJ2-5	.	CASSLVGGILGQETQYF	TGTGCCAGCAGCTTAGTAGGGGGAATATTGGGCCAAGAGACCCAGTACTTC
TRBD1	TRBV27	TRBJ2-7	.	CASSLQGDQNYEQYF	TGTGCCAGCAGTCTCCAGGGGGATCAAAACTACGAGCAGTACTTC
.	TRBV27	TRBJ2-1	.	CASSPPGVEQFF	TGTGCCAGCAGCCCGCCAGGGGTTGAGCAGTTCTTC
.	TRBV18	TRBJ2-1	.	CASSPRSEGYREQFF	TGTGCCAGCTCACCCAGGAGCGAAGGTTACCGTGAGCAGTTCTTC
.	TRBV18	TRBJ1-1	.	CASSPAGRNTEAFF	TGTGCCAGCTCACCGGCGGGCAGGAACACTGAAGCTTTCTTT
.	TRBV29-1	TRBJ1-5	.	CSVGVDQPQHF	TGCAGCGTTGGGGTCGATCAGCCCCAGCATTTT
.	TRBV27	TRBJ1-5	.	CASQRRGEGRQPQHF	TGTGCCAGCCAGCGGCGAGGGGAGGGACGTCAGCCCCAGCATTTT
.	TRBV7-9	TRBJ2-4	.	CASSSEKVIQYF	TGTGCCAGCAGCTCAGAAAAAGTCATTCAGTACTTC
.	TRBV27	TRBJ1-5	.	CASSLYGQPQHF	TGTGCCAGCAGTTTATATGGTCAGCCCCAGCATTTT
.	TRBV5-5	TRBJ1-5	few	CASSLTSPGESNQPQHF	TGTGCCAGCAGCCTTACCTCGCCAGGGGAGAGCAATCAGCCCCAGCATTTT
.	TRBV14	TRBJ2-7	.	CASSHGIGSPYEQYF	TGTGCCAGCAGCCATGGGATCGGCAGCCCCTACGAGCAGTACTTC
.	TRBV6-6	TRBJ1-3	.	CASNLWGFGNTIYF	TGTGCCAGCAACCTCTGGGGGTTTGGAAACACCATATATTTT
.	TRBV18	TRBJ2-3	once	CASSPPGEVDTQYF	TGTGCCAGCTCACCACCGGGTGAAGTGGATACGCAGTATTTT
.	TRBV5-1	TRBJ2-5	.	CASSLDARGGPETQYF	TGCGCCAGCAGCTTGGATGCTCGCGGGGGCCCTGAGACCCAGTACTTC
.	TRBV4-1	TRBJ2-7	.	CASSPNGVGYEQYF	TGCGCCAGCAGCCCAAACGGAGTGGGGTACGAGCAGTACTTC
.	TRBV27	TRBJ2-7	once	CASSTLGDEQYF	TGTGCCAGCAGTACCCTGGGGGACGAGCAGTACTTC
TRBD2	TRBV6-4	TRBJ2-1	many	CASSPSSGSTDEQFF	TGTGCCAGCAGCCCGTCGAGCGGGAGTACCGATGAGCAGTTCTTC
TRBD1	TRBV28	TRBJ1-4	.	CASSLQTGGTGMEKLFF	TGTGCCAGCAGTTTACAGACCGGCGGGACAGGAATGGAAAAACTGTTTTTT
TRBD1	TRBV4-1	TRBJ1-1	.	CASSPLTTGGHAEAFF	TGCGCCAGCAGCCCCCTAACGACAGGGGGCCATGCGGAAGCTTTCTTT
TRBD1	TRBV7-9	TRBJ1-1	.	CASSLGGPGTGMNTEAFF	TGTGCCAGCAGCTTAGGCGGTCCCGGGACAGGGATGAACACTGAAGCTTTCTTT
.	TRBV2	TRBJ2-5	.	CARGGTASETQYF	TGTGCCAGAGGAGGGACAGCGTCTGAGACCCAGTACTTC
TRBD2	TRBV5-4	TRBJ2-1	.	CASSLAIPGLAGNEQFF	TGTGCCAGCAGCCTCGCTATCCCGGGACTAGCGGGCAATGAGCAGTTCTTC
TRBD1	TRBV28	TRBJ2-2	.	CASSFVQGISGELFF	TGTGCCAGCAGTTTTGTACAGGGGATCTCCGGGGAGCTGTTTTTT
TRBD2	TRBV29-1	TRBJ2-5	.	CSVGSQREGLQYF	TGCAGCGTTGGATCCCAGCGGGAGGGCCTCCAGTACTTC
.	TRBV28	TRBJ1-2	few	CASSLSGGEDYGYTF	TGTGCCAGCAGTTTATCTGGGGGTGAGGACTATGGCTACACCTTC
.	TRBV6-1	TRBJ2-7	once	CASRREPISYEQYF	TGTGCCAGCAGACGGGAACCAATATCCTACGAGCAGTACTTC
.	TRBV4-1	TRBJ2-2	.	CASSQGGPLNLNTGELFF	TGCGCCAGCAGCCAGGGAGGACCTCTTAACTTGAACACCGGGGAGCTGTTTTTT
TRBD2	TRBV30	TRBJ2-2	.	CAWGRAGVDTGELFF	TGTGCCTGGGGGAGAGCGGGAGTAGACACCGGGGAGCTGTTTTTT
TRBD2	TRBV7-6	TRBJ2-5	.	CASRQLAGGIQETQYF	TGTGCCAGCAGACAACTAGCGGGAGGTATCCAAGAGACCCAGTACTTC
.	TRBV5-1	TRBJ2-5	.	CASSFDKEETQYF	TGCGCCAGCAGCTTCGACAAGGAAGAGACCCAGTACTTC
.	TRBV4-2	TRBJ1-2	.	CASSQDPSGTNYGYTF	TGTGCCAGCAGCCAAGATCCGTCAGGAACTAACTATGGCTACACCTTC
.	TRBV11-3	TRBJ1-3	.	CASRKDKSSGNTIYF	TGTGCCAGCAGGAAAGACAAAAGCTCTGGAAACACCATATATTTT
TRBD1	TRBV18	TRBJ2-1	.	CASSPPRGRGNEQFF	TGTGCCAGCTCACCACCCAGGGGGCGAGGCAATGAGCAGTTCTTC
TRBD2	TRBV5-8	TRBJ2-7	.	CASRLAGSSYEQYF	TGTGCCAGCAGACTAGCGGGGAGCTCCTACGAGCAGTACTTC
.	TRBV14	TRBJ2-2	.	CASSRQLVWRDTGELFF	TGTGCCAGCAGCCGCCAGCTAGTTTGGAGAGACACCGGGGAGCTGTTTTTT